Sequencing of this T cell receptor beta chain was carried out in a study of T cell responses to AZD1222 COVID-19 vaccine. Study in general: Pooling was applied to second doses at about 4 or about 12 weeks.

V lost 2 bases, J lost 3 bases, and 7 bases stayed unmatched. There are 15 residues in the CDR3. Germline CDR1 and CDR2: MNHEY and SMNVEV (reference sequence). Whole-study findings and limits: The sample set comprised mostly white British donors with more females, and clonal diversity was possibly underestimated.

The method was immunoSEQ multiplex PCR; TCRdb's version includes in-frame clones alone and lacks a portion of them. The sample yields some 170,000 clones, 85% to 95% seen once. Regarding this clone: The antigen is unknown.

This chain links TRBV27 with TRBJ2-7, with 7 bases fitting TRBD1. The sequence derives from an adult in good health. The sample was peripheral blood, taken on day 0 of AZD1222 vaccination. This CDR3 is CASSLNGQVFYEQYF. CDR3 sequence (DNA): TGTGCCAGCAGTTTAAATGGACAGGTGTTCTACGAGCAGTACTTC.